The source of this T cell receptor (beta chain) is a study of blood T cell repertoires in COVID-19. Study context: Specimens from acute and convalescent COVID-19 originated in the United States, Italy and Spain. T cells, B-cell-depleted T cells, or PBMCs provided the cDNA or gDNA that served as material.

This CDR3 contains 14 residues. CDR1 LNHDA and CDR2 SQIVND come from the germline V gene (reference sequence). The germline V and J ends were trimmed by 4 bases and 4 bases, with 11 bases remaining between them. Methods used by the authors: Estimation of nucleated cell counts was performed using reference gene primer amplification. Assay used: immunoSEQ multiplex PCR; TCRdb lists only in-frame clones, some missing. The DNA was the basis for D and trimming; V, J and clone size are from that table. The table has a few hundred thousand clones, roughly nine tenths seen once. What was sequenced was peripheral blood. The sequence was collected from a woman aged 40 to 49 who had recovered from COVID-19. The chain has TRBV19 and TRBJ1-5; D not resolved. CDR3 amino acids: CASSNGVSNQPQHF. In nucleotides, the CDR3 is TGTGCCAGTAGTAACGGGGTTTCAAATCAGCCCCAGCATTTT.